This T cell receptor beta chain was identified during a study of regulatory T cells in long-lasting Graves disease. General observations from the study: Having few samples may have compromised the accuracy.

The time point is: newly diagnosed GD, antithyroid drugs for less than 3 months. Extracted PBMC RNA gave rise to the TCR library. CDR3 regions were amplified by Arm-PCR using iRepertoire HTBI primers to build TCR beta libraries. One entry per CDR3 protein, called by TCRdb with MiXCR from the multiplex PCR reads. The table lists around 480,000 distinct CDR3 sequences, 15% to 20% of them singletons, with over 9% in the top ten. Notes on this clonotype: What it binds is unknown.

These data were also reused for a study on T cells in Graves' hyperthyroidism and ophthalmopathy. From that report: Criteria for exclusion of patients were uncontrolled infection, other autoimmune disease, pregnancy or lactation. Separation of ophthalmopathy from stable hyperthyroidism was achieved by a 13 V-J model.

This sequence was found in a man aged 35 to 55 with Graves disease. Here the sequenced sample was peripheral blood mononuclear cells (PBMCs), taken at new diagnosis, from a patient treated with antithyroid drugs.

Here the CDR3 reads CATSERGRGQETQYF. In DNA form, the CDR3 reads TGTGCCACCAGTGAAAGGGGACGAGGCCAAGAGACCCAGTACTTC. The J gene is TRBJ2-5, the V gene TRBV24-1, with D perhaps being TRBD1 or TRBD2 (5 bases each). Per germline, CDR1 KGHDR and CDR2 SFDVKD. The V gene lost 4 bases and the J gene lost 1 base, with 12 bases spanning the gap. The CDR3 runs to 15 residues.